This TCR beta chain was profiled in a study of blood T cell repertoires in COVID-19. Study as a whole: Donors in the United States, Italy and Spain gave samples during acute or convalescent COVID-19. T cells, B-cell-depleted T cells, or PBMCs provided the cDNA or gDNA that served as material.

As originally analysed: Nucleated cell counts were estimated from reference gene primer amplification. Libraries were prepared by immunoSEQ multiplex PCR; TCRdb keeps only in-frame clonotypes and omits some of them. That table furnishes V, J and clone size, whereas the DNA furnished D and trimming. The data show 210,000 or so clones, around 85% seen once. Germline V gives CDR1 SGHDT, CDR2 YYEEEE. This CDR3 is built from 14 residues. The V segment lost 2 bases and the J segment 4 bases; nucleotides outside the gene matches: 5. This TCR was recovered from a human donor in a cohort sampled during active COVID-19. The V call is TRBV5-6, the J call TRBJ1-1; 7 positions agree with TRBD1. The sequenced sample consisted of peripheral blood. The CDR3 reads CASSFPTGPTEAFF. CDR3 in DNA: TGTGCCAGCAGCTTTCCGACAGGGCCCACTGAAGCTTTCTTT.